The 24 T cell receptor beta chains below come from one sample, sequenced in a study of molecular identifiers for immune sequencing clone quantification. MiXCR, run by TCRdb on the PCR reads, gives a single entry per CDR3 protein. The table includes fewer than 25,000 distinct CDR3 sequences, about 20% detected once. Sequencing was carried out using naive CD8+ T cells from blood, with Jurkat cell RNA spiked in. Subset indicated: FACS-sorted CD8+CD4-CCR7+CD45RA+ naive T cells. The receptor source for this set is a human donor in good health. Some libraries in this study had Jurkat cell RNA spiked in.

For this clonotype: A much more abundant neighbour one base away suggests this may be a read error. The CDR3 region is CASRLAGGPPPSSYEQYF. For the CDR3, the DNA is TGTGCCAGCAGACTAGCGGGAGGGCCCCCCCCAAGTTCCTACGAGCAGTACTTC. This chain uses TRBV7-2 with TRBJ2-7, with TRBD2 matching over 13 bases. This CDR3 has 18 amino acids. Per the germline V gene, CDR1 is SGHTA and CDR2 is FQGNSA. V shed 6 bases, J shed 1 base, and the junction held 12 bases outside the gene matches.

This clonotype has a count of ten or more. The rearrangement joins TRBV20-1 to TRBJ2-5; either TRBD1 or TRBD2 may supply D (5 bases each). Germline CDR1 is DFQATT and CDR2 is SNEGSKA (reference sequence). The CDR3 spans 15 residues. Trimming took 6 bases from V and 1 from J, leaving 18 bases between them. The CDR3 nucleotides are TGCAGTGCAACCTTGGCAGGGACCACCCAAGAGACCCAGTACTTC. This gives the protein CSATLAGTTQETQYF.

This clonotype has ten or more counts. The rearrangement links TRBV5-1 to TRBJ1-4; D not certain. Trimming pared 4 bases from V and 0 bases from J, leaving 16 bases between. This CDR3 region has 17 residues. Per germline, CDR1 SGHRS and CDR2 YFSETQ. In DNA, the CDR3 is TGCGCCAGCAGCACTCTGGGTCCCGGGACAACTAATGAAAAACTGTTTTTT. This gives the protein CASSTLGPGTTNEKLFF. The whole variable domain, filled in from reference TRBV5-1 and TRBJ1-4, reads KAGVTQTPRYLIKTRGQQVTLSCSPISGHRSVSWYQQTPGQGLQFLFEYFSETQRNKGNFPGRFSGRQFSNSRSEMNVSTLELGDSALYLCASSTLGPGTTNEKLFFGSGTQLSVL.

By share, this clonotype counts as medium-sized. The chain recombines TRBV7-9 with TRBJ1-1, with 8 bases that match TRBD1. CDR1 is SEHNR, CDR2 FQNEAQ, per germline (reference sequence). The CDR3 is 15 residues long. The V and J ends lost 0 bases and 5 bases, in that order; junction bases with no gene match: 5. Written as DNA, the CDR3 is TGTGCCAGCAGCTTAGCACAGGGGGAGGTTACTGAAGCTTTCTTT. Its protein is CASSLAQGEVTEAFF.

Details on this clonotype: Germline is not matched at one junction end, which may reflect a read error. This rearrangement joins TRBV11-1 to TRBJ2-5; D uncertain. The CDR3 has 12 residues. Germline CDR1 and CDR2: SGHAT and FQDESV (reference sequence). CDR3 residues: CVSTRDGETQYF. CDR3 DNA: TGTGTCAGCACCAGAGATGGAGAGACCCAGTACTTC. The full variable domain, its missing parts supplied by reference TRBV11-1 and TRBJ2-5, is EAEVAQSPRYKITEKSQAVAFWCDPISGHATLYWYRQILGQGPELLVQFQDESVVDDSQLPKDRFSAERLKGVDSTLKIQPAELGDSAMYLCVSTRDGETQYFGPGTRLLVL.

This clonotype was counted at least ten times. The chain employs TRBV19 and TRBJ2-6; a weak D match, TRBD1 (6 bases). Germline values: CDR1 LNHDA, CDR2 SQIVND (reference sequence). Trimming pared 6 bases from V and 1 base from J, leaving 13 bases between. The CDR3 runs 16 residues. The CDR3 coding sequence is TGTGCCAGTAGCGGGCCCACAGGGTCTGGGGCCAACGTCCTGACTTTC. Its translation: CASSGPTGSGANVLTF.

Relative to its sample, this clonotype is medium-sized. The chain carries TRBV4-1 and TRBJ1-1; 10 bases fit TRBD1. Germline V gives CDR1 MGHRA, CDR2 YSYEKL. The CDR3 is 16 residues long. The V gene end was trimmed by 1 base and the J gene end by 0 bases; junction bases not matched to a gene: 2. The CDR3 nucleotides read TGCGCCAGCAGCCAAGGGGACAGGGGAATGAACACTGAAGCTTTCTTT. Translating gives CASSQGDRGMNTEAFF.

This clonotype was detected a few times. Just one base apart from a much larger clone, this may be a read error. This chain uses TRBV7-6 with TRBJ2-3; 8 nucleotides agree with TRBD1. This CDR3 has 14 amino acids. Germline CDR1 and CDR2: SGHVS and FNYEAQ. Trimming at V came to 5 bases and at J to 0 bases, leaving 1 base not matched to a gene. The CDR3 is CASSQGASTDTQYF. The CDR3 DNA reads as TGTGCCAGCAGCCAGGGGGCGAGCACAGATACGCAGTATTTT. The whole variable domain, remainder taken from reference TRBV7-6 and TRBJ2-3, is GAGVSQSPRYKVTKRGQDVALRCDPISGHVSLYWYRQALGQGPEFLTYFNYEAQQDKSGLPNDRFSAERPEGSISTLTIQRTEQRDSAMYRCASSQGASTDTQYFGPGTRLTVL.

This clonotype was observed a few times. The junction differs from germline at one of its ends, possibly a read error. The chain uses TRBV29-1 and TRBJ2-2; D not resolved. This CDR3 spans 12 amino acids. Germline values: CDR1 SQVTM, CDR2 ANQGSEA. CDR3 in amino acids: CSTQTNTGELFF. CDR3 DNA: TGCAGCACCCAGACGAATACCGGGGAGCTGTTTTTT.

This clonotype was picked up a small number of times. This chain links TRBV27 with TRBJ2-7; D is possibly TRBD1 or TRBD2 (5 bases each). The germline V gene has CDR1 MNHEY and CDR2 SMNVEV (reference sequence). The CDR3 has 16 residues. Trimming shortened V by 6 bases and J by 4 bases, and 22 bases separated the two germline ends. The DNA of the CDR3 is TGTGCCAGCAGCCGACTCGGGACCCTCTCCCTATACGAGCAGTACTTC. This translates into CASSRLGTLSLYEQYF.

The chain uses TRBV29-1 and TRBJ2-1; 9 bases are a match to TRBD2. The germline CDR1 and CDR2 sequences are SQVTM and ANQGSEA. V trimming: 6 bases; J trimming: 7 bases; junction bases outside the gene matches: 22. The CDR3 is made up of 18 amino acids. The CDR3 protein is CSVAGGGGRGRAKNEQFF. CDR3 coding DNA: TGCAGCGTGGCGGGTGGGGGCGGTCGCGGGAGGGCCAAGAATGAGCAGTTCTTC.

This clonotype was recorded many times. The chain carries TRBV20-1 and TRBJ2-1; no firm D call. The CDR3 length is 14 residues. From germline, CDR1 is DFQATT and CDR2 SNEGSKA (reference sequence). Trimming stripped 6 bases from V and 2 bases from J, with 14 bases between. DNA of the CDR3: TGCAGTGCCCCAGTCGTTGGGGCCTACAATGAGCAGTTCTTC. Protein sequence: CSAPVVGAYNEQFF.

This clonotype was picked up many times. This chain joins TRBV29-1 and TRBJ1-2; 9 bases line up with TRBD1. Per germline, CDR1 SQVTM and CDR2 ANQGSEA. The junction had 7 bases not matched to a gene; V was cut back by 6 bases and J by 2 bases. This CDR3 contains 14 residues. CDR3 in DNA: TGCAGCGTGTTAAGGACAGGGGAAAACTATGGCTACACCTTC. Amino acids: CSVLRTGENYGYTF.

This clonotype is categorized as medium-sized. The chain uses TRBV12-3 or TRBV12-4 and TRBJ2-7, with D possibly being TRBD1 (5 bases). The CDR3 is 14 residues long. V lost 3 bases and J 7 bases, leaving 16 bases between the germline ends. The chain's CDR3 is CASSFFTGGLEQYF. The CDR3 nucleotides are TGTGCCAGCAGTTTCTTCACAGGTGGCTTAGAGCAGTACTTC.

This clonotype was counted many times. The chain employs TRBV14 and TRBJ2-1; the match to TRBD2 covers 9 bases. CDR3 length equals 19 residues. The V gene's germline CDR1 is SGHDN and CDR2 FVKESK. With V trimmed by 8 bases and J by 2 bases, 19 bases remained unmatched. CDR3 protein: CASEPIPNSGRRTYNEQFF. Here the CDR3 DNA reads TGTGCCAGCGAGCCTATTCCGAATAGCGGGAGAAGGACCTACAATGAGCAGTTCTTC.

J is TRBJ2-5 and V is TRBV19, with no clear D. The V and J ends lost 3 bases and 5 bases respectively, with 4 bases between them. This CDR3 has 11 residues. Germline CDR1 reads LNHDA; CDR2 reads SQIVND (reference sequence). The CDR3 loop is CASSMGETQYF. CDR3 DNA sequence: TGTGCCAGTAGTATGGGGGAGACCCAGTACTTC.

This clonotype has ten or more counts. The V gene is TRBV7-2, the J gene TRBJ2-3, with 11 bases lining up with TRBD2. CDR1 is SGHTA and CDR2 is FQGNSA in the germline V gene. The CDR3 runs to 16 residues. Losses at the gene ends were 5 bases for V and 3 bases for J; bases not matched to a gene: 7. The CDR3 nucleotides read TGTGCCAGCAGCCACCTTAGCGGGAGGGGGACAGATACGCAGTATTTT. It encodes CASSHLSGRGTDTQYF.

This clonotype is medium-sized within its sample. The CDR3 protein is CSVEDLYEQYF. For the CDR3, the DNA is TGCAGCGTTGAAGATCTCTACGAGCAGTACTTC. J is TRBJ2-7 and V is TRBV29-1, with D unclear. The CDR3 length is 11 residues. V was shortened by 0 bases and J by 3 bases, with 3 bases between the two germline ends. CDR1 SQVTM and CDR2 ANQGSEA come from the germline V gene.

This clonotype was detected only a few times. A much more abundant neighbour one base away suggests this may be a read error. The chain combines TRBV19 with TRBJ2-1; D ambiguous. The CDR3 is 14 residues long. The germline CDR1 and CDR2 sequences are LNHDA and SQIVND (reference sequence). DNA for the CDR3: TGTGCCAGTAGACCCTTCGGCAGCGACAATGGGCAGTTCTTC. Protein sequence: CASRPFGSDNGQFF.

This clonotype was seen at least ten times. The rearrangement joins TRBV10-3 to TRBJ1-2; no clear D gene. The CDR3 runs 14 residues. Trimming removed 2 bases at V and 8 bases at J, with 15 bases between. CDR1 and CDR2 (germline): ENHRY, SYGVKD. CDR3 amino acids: CAISENVEVVGYTF. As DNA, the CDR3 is TGTGCCATCAGTGAGAATGTGGAAGTGGTAGGCTACACCTTC.

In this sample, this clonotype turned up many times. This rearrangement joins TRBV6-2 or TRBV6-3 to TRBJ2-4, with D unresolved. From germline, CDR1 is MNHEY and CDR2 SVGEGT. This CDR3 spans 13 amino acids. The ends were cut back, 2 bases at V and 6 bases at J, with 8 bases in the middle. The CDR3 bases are TGTGCCAGCAGTTACGGGCTGGGAAACATTCAGTACTTC. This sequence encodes CASSYGLGNIQYF.

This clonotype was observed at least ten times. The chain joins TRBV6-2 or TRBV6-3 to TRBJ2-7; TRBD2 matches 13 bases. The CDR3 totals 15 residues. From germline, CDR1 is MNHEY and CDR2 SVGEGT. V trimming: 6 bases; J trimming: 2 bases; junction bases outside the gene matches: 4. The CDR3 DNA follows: TGTGCCAGCAGCCCAACTAGCGGGGGGGCCTACGAGCAGTACTTC. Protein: CASSPTSGGAYEQYF.

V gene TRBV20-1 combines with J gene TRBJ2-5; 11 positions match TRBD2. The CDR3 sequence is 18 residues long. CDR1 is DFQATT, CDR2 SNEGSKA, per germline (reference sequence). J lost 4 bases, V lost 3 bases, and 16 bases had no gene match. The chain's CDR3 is CSARPGTSGHIYRETQYF. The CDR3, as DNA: TGCAGTGCTAGGCCCGGGACTAGCGGCCACATCTACCGAGAGACCCAGTACTTC.

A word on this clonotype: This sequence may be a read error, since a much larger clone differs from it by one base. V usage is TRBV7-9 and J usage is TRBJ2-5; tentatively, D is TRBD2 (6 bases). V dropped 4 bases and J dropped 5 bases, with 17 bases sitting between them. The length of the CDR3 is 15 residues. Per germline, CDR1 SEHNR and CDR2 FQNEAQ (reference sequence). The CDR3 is CASSSPGLPAETQYF. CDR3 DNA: TGTGCCAGCAGCTCTCCGGGACTCCCAGCGGAGACCCAGTACTTC.